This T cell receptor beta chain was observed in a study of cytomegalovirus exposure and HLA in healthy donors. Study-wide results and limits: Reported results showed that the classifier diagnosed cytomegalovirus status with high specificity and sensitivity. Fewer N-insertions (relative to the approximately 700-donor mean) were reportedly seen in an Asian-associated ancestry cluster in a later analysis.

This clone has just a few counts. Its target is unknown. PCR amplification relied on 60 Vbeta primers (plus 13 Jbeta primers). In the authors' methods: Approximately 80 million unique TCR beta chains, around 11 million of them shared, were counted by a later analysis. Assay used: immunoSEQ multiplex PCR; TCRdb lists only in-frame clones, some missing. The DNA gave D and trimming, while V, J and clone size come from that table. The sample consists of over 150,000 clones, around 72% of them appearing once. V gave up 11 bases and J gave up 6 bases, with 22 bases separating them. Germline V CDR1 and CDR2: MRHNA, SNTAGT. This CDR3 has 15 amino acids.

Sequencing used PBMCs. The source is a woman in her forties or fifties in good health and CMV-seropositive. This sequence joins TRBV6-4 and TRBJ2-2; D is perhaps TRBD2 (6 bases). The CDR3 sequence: CASKSVAAGAGELFF. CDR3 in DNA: TGTGCCTCCAAGTCAGTAGCGGCTGGTGCCGGGGAGCTGTTTTTT.